This TCR beta chain was captured in a study of Tregs in tolerant kidney transplant recipients. TCRdb keeps only in-frame clones here, not all; method: immunoSEQ multiplex PCR. The sample consists of around 64,000 clones, about 90% of them appearing once. V gave up 4 bases and J gave up 0 bases, with 13 bases separating them. Per the germline V gene, CDR1 is SGHDT and CDR2 is YYEEEE. CDR3 length: 15 residues. The nonmyeloablative bone marrow transplants came from related graft donors, with transient mixed chimerism. The rearrangement links TRBV5-6 to TRBJ2-5; D is perhaps TRBD1 (6 bases). The sequence was obtained from a human patient who received a combined kidney and bone marrow transplant. Some of the T cells may derive from the graft donor. Specimen: CD4+ T cells from blood (PBMCs), collected 6 months after the transplant. The CDR3 loop reads CASSPRGWYQETQYF. The CDR3 DNA sequence: TGTGCCAGCAGCCCCAGGGGCTGGTACCAAGAGACCCAGTACTTC.